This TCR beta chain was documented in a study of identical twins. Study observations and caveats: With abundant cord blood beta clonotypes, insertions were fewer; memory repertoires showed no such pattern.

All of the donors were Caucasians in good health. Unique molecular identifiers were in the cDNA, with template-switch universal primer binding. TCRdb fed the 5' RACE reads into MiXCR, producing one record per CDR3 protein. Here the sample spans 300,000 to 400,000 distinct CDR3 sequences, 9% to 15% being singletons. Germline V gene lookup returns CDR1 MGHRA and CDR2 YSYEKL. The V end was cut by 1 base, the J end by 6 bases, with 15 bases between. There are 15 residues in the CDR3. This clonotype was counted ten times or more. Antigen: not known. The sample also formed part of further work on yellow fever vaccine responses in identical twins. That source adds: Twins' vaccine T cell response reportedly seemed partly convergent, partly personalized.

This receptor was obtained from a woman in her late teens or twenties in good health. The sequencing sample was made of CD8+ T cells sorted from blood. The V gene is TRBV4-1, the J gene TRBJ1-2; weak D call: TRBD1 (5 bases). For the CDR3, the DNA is TGCGCCAGCAGCCAAGGAGGGGCCCGCCGGGATGGCTACACCTTC. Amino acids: CASSQGGARRDGYTF.